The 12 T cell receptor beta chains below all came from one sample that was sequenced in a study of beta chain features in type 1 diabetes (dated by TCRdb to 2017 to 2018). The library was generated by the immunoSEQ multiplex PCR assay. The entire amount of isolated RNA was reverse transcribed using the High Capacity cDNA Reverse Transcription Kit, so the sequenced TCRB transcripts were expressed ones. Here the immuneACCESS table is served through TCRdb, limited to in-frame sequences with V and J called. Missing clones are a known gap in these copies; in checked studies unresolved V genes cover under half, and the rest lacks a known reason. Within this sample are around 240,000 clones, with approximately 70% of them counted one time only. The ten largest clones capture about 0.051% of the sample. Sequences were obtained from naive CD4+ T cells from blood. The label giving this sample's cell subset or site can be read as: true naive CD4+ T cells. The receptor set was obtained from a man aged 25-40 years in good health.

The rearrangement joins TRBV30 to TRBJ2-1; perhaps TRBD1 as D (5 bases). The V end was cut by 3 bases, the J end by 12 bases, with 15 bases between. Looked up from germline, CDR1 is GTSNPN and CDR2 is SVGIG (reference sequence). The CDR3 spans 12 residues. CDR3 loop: CAWSATDLGQFF. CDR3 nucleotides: TGTGCCTGGAGCGCGACAGATCTCGGGCAGTTCTTC.

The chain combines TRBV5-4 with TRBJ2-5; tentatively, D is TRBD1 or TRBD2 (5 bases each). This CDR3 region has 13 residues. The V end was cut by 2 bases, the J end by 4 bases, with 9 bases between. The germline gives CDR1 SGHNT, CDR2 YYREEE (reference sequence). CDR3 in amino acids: CASSLAGRETQYF. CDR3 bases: TGTGCCAGCAGCTTAGCAGGGAGAGAGACCCAGTACTTC.

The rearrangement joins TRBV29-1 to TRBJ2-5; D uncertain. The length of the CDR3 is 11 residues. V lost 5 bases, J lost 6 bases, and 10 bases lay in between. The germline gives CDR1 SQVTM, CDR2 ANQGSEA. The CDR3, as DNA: TGCAGCGTTCCCCTGTGGCAGACCCAGTACTTC. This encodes CSVPLWQTQYF.

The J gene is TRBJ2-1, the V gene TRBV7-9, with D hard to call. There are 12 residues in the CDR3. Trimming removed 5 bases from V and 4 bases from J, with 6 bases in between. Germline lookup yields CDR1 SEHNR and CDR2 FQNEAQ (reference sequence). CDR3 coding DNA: TGTGCCAGCAGCGGGGTTTACAATGAGCAGTTCTTC. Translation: CASSGVYNEQFF.

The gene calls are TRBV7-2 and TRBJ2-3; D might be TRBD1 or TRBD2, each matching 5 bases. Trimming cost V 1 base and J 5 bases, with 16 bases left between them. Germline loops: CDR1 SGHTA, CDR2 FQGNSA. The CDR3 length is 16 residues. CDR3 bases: TGTGCCAGCAGCTTAGATGGGGCGGGCCTCATAGATACGCAGTATTTT. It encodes CASSLDGAGLIDTQYF.

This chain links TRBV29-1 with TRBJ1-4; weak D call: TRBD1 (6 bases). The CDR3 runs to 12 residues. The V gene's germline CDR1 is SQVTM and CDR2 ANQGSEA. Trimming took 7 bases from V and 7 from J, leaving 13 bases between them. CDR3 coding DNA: TGCAGCGCGAAGACAGGCTCTGAAAAACTGTTTTTT. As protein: CSAKTGSEKLFF. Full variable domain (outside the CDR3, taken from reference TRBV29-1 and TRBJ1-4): SAVISQKPSRDICQRGTSLTIQCQVDSQVTMMFWYRQQPGQSLTLIATANQGSEATYESGFVIDKFPISRPNLTFSTLTVSNMSPEDSSIYLCSAKTGSEKLFFGSGTQLSVL.

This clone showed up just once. CDR3 in amino acids: CASRRDRDDYGYTF. The CDR3 DNA sequence: TGTGCCAGCAGACGGGACAGGGACGACTATGGCTACACCTTC. The J gene is TRBJ1-2, the V gene TRBV5-4, with 9 bases matching TRBD1. The germline V gene encodes CDR1 SGHNT and CDR2 YYREEE (reference sequence). The CDR3 loop spans 14 amino acids. J lost 3 bases, V lost 5 bases, and 5 bases had no gene match.

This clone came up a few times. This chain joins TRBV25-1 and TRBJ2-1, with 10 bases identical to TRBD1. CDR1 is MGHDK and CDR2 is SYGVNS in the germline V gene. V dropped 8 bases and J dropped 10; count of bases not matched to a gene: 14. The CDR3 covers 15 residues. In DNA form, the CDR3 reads TGTGCCAGCGCAGTTAGCGGAGGACAGGGGGGAGAGCAGTTCTTC. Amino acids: CASAVSGGQGGEQFF.

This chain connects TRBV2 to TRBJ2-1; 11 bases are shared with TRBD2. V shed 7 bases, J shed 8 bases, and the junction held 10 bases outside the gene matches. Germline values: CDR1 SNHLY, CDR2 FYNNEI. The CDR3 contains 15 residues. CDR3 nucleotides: TGTGCCAGCACCGAAAGGACTAGCGGGTCGGATGAGCAGTTCTTC. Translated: CASTERTSGSDEQFF.

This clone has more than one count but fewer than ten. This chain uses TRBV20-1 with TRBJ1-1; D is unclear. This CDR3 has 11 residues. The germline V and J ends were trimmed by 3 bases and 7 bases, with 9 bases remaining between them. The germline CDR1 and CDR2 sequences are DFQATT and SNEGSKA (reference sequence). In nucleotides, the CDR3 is TGCAGTGCTAGCGGGAGAGATGAAGCTTTCTTT. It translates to CSASGRDEAFF.

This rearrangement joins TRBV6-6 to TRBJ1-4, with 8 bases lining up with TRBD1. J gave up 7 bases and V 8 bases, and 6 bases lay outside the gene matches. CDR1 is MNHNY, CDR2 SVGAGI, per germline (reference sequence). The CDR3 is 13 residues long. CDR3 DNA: TGTGCCAGCCCAGGGGGCTCGGGTGAAAAACTGTTTTTT. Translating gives CASPGGSGEKLFF.

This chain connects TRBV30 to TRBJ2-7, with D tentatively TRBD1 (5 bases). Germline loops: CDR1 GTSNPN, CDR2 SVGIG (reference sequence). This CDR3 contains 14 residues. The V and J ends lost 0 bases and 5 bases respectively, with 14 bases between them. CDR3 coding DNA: TGTGCCTGGAGTGTGGGGCAGGTGGTCAACGAGCAGTACTTC. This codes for CAWSVGQVVNEQYF.